Presented here are 20 T cell receptor beta chains from one specimen sequenced in a study of CD8+ T cells in alopecia areata. Sequencing templates came from extracted RNA that was reverse transcribed into cDNA. This table comes from immunoSEQ multiplex PCR, and its TCRdb copy is limited to in-frame clones, with some not included. The table lists 150,000 to 200,000 clones, about 60% of them singletons. The sequencing used CD4+ T cells sorted from blood, collected at week 0. The receptors here all came from a human donor with alopecia areata.

The chain is built from TRBV27 and TRBJ1-1, with 9 bases that match TRBD1. V lost 0 bases and J lost 4; bases outside the gene matches: 3. The CDR3 is made up of 15 amino acids. Germline CDR1 and CDR2: MNHEY and SMNVEV (reference sequence). The DNA of the CDR3 is TGTGCCAGCAGTTTATCGACAGGGGGAGGCACTGAAGCTTTCTTT. Translation: CASSLSTGGGTEAFF.

This chain joins TRBV13 and TRBJ2-1, with 8 bases that match TRBD2. Germline V lookup: CDR1 PRHDT, CDR2 FYEKMQ (reference sequence). This CDR3 is 16 amino acids long. V lost 5 bases and J lost 9; bases outside the gene matches: 15. The chain's CDR3 is CASSPQPGGALGEQFF. CDR3 nucleotides: TGTGCCAGCAGCCCCCAGCCGGGGGGGGCCCTTGGTGAGCAGTTCTTC.

The chain links TRBV10-3 to TRBJ2-5; D is perhaps TRBD2 (5 bases). With 9 bases removed from V and 4 bases from J, the gap between germline ends came to 15 bases. CDR1 and CDR2 (germline): ENHRY, SYGVKD. This CDR3 comprises 13 residues. DNA of the CDR3: TGTGCCATACGTGGGCCCGAGGGAGAGACCCAGTACTTC. This gives the protein CAIRGPEGETQYF.

CDR3 amino acids: CASSKNSGRAYF. CDR3 coding DNA: TGTGCCAGCAGTAAAAATAGCGGTCGGGCCTATTTT. The chain uses TRBV2 and TRBJ2-3; a possible D gene is TRBD2 (6 bases). V lost 5 bases to trimming and J lost 15 bases, with 18 bases between them. From germline, CDR1 is SNHLY and CDR2 FYNNEI. CDR3 length equals 12 residues.

The J gene is TRBJ1-5, the V gene TRBV30, with a tentative D call TRBD1 (5 bases). The CDR3 has 14 amino acids. V shed 1 base and J shed 3 bases, with 10 bases lying between them. Germline values: CDR1 GTSNPN, CDR2 SVGIG (reference sequence). The CDR3 region is CAWSAGTFNQPQHF. The CDR3 nucleotides read TGTGCCTGGAGTGCCGGGACTTTCAATCAGCCCCAGCATTTT.

This sequence joins TRBV5-1 and TRBJ2-2; D tentatively fits TRBD1 or TRBD2 (5 bases each). Trimming left V 6 bases short and J 6 bases short, with 15 bases between. CDR3 length: 14 residues. Germline CDR1 and CDR2: SGHRS and YFSETQ. In nucleotides, the CDR3 is TGCGCCAGCAATAGCGCAGGGACGGCCGGGGAGCTGTTTTTT. This encodes CASNSAGTAGELFF. The entire variable domain, with the rest obtained from reference TRBV5-1 and TRBJ2-2, is as follows: KAGVTQTPRYLIKTRGQQVTLSCSPISGHRSVSWYQQTPGQGLQFLFEYFSETQRNKGNFPGRFSGRQFSNSRSEMNVSTLELGDSALYLCASNSAGTAGELFFGEGSRLTVL.

This clone was counted a few times. This CDR3 reads CASSRGARQETQYF. CDR3 DNA sequence: TGTGCCAGCAGCCGCGGGGCGAGACAAGAGACCCAGTACTTC. The chain combines TRBV11-2 with TRBJ2-5; tentative D call: TRBD2 (6 bases). There are 14 residues in the CDR3. Germline CDR1 SGHAT, CDR2 FQNNGV. Trimming removed 5 bases at V and 2 bases at J, with 12 bases between.

This clone was observed a few times. The genes are TRBV5-6 and TRBJ2-5; 11 positions agree with TRBD2. Unmatched junction bases numbered 7, after V lost 1 base and J lost 5 bases. The length of the CDR3 is 16 residues. CDR1 and CDR2 from the germline V gene are SGHDT and YYEEEE. In nucleotides, the CDR3 is TGTGCCAGCAGCTTGTTTAGCGGGGGGGCCGTGGAGACCCAGTACTTC. Its protein product is CASSLFSGGAVETQYF.

The rearrangement uses TRBV14 and TRBJ2-1; D possibly corresponds to TRBD2 (5 bases). This CDR3 is built from 13 residues. V lost 7 bases and J 4 bases, leaving 11 bases between the germline ends. CDR1 is SGHDN, CDR2 FVKESK, per germline. CDR3 loop: CASNRKRYNEQFF. CDR3 DNA sequence: TGTGCCAGCAACCGAAAGCGGTACAATGAGCAGTTCTTC. Supplemented by reference TRBV14 and TRBJ2-1, the full variable domain reads EAGVTQFPSHSVIEKGQTVTLRCDPISGHDNLYWYRRVMGKEIKFLLHFVKESKQDESGMPNNRFLAERTGGTYSTLKVQPAELEDSGVYFCASNRKRYNEQFFGPGTRLTVL.

The chain uses TRBV5-1 and TRBJ1-6; 7 bases are a match to TRBD1. Germline trimming cut 4 bases from V and 7 bases from J; bases unmatched to any gene: 8. Germline V gene data show CDR1 as SGHRS and CDR2 as YFSETQ. There are 15 residues in the CDR3. For the CDR3, the DNA is TGCGCCAGCAGCCGAAACACAGGGGTAAATTCACCCCTCCACTTT. It translates to CASSRNTGVNSPLHF.

About this clone itself: Other nucleotide sequences from this sample produce the same CDR3. This rearrangement joins TRBV4-1 to TRBJ1-5; 8 nucleotides agree with TRBD1. The CDR3 length is 15 residues. The junction had 3 bases not matched to a gene; V was cut back by 4 bases and J by 1 base. In germline, CDR1 is MGHRA, CDR2 YSYEKL. This chain's CDR3 is CASSPGTGSNQPQHF. In DNA, the CDR3 is TGCGCCAGCAGCCCCGGGACAGGAAGCAATCAGCCCCAGCATTTT.

The genes are TRBV13 and TRBJ1-3; D is undetermined. CDR1 and CDR2 (germline): PRHDT, FYEKMQ (reference sequence). This CDR3 spans 15 amino acids. V was pared by 4 bases and J by 4 bases, with 14 bases between. This CDR3 reads CASSSQRVSGNTIYF. The CDR3 nucleotides read TGTGCCAGCAGCTCGCAGAGGGTGTCCGGAAACACCATATATTTT.

The chain uses TRBV5-4 and TRBJ2-6; no clear D gene. V was clipped by 0 bases and J by 0 bases, with 4 bases between them. CDR1 SGHNT and CDR2 YYREEE come from the germline V gene (reference sequence). The CDR3 sequence is 15 residues long. The CDR3 spells CASSLDSSGANVLTF. CDR3 DNA: TGTGCCAGCAGCTTGGATAGCTCTGGGGCCAACGTCCTGACTTTC. The variable domain in full, with the rest retrieved from reference TRBV5-4 and TRBJ2-6, is ETGVTQSPTHLIKTRGQQVTLRCSSQSGHNTVSWYQQALGQGPQFIFQYYREEENGRGNFPPRFSGLQFPNYSSELNVNALELDDSALYLCASSLDSSGANVLTFGAGSRLTVL.

The chain links TRBV7-9 to TRBJ1-1; maybe TRBD1 (5 bases). The germline gives CDR1 SEHNR, CDR2 FQNEAQ (reference sequence). Trimming took off 5 bases at V and 4 bases at J, with 17 bases between the two ends. This CDR3 has 15 residues. CDR3 protein: CASSPRRSGGTEAFF. DNA of the CDR3: TGTGCCAGCAGCCCCAGGCGGTCCGGGGGCACTGAAGCTTTCTTT.

The chain couples TRBV4-2 to TRBJ1-1; 9 bases are a match to TRBD1. Germline lookup yields CDR1 LGHNA and CDR2 YNFKEQ. This CDR3 has 13 residues. The V and J ends lost 10 bases and 0 bases, in that order; junction bases with no gene match: 3. The CDR3 loop reads CATQGAVNTEAFF. CDR3 nucleotide sequence: TGTGCCACACAGGGGGCGGTGAACACTGAAGCTTTCTTT.

In regard to this clone: The same CDR3 is also encoded by other DNA sequences in this sample. The genes are TRBV4-2 and TRBJ1-5; D unclear. The CDR3 spans 14 residues. V lost 1 base, J lost 2 bases, and 6 bases lay in between. CDR1 and CDR2 (germline): LGHNA, YNFKEQ. Here the CDR3 DNA reads TGTGCCAGCAGCCAAGGGAAGGGCAATCAGCCCCAGCATTTT. Translation: CASSQGKGNQPQHF.

In regard to this clone: The identical CDR3 is also encoded by other nucleotide sequences in the sample. This chain joins TRBV9 and TRBJ2-3; D gene uncertain. This CDR3 contains 12 residues. Looked up from germline, CDR1 is SGDLS and CDR2 is YYNGEE. The V gene lost 3 bases and the J gene lost 3 bases, with 5 bases spanning the gap. CDR3 sequence: CASSASTDTQYF. CDR3 coding DNA: TGTGCCAGCAGCGCGTCGACAGATACGCAGTATTTT.

V and J are TRBV2 and TRBJ1-1; tentative D call: TRBD1 (5 bases). Germline lookup yields CDR1 SNHLY and CDR2 FYNNEI. This CDR3 contains 14 residues. Trimming removed 4 bases at V and 0 bases at J, with 9 bases between. The CDR3 DNA reads as TGTGCCAGCAGTGGGGACGGCTTGAACACTGAAGCTTTCTTT. This gives the protein CASSGDGLNTEAFF.

The rearrangement links TRBV9 to TRBJ1-1; no firm D call. Germline V CDR1 and CDR2: SGDLS, YYNGEE. Trimming pared 3 bases from V and 8 bases from J, leaving 11 bases between. The CDR3 is 12 amino acids. This CDR3 reads CASSAGREEAFF. In nucleotides, the CDR3 is TGTGCCAGCAGCGCGGGTCGAGAAGAAGCTTTCTTT.

V usage is TRBV9 and J usage is TRBJ2-5; no clear D. With 0 bases removed from V and 9 bases from J, the gap between germline ends came to 12 bases. CDR3 length equals 13 residues. Germline CDR1 and CDR2: SGDLS and YYNGEE. The CDR3 here is CASSVDPLGPQYF. The CDR3 DNA is TGTGCCAGCAGCGTAGACCCTCTGGGTCCCCAGTACTTC.